The 28 T cell receptor beta chains below were found in one sample sequenced in a study of cytomegalovirus exposure and HLA in healthy donors. Researchers ran the PCR with 60 Vbeta and 13 Jbeta primers. The data were produced by immunoSEQ multiplex PCR, yet TCRdb's version contains in-frame clones alone and is incomplete. The table has 99,000 or so clones, 70% to 80% seen once. Sequencing was done on a sample of PBMCs. These receptor sequences come from a man aged 25 to 40 in good health and CMV-seronegative.

For this clone: Different DNA sequences within this sample yield the same CDR3. The chain recombines TRBV9 with TRBJ2-3; TRBD2 matches at 9 bases. This CDR3 has 15 amino acids. The germline CDR1 and CDR2 sequences are SGDLS and YYNGEE. With V trimmed by 0 bases and J by 3 bases, 2 bases remained unmatched. CDR3: CASSVGSGRTDTQYF. The CDR3, as DNA: TGTGCCAGCAGCGTAGGGAGCGGGAGGACAGATACGCAGTATTTT.

The rearrangement uses TRBV7-9 and TRBJ2-7; D remains ambiguous. The CDR3 sequence is 14 residues long. V gave up 2 bases and J gave up 0 bases, with 8 bases separating them. Germline V lookup: CDR1 SEHNR, CDR2 FQNEAQ (reference sequence). This chain's CDR3 is CASSLMESSYEQYF. CDR3 DNA sequence: TGTGCCAGCAGCTTAATGGAGTCCTCCTACGAGCAGTACTTC.

J is TRBJ2-5 and V is TRBV7-9, with 8 positions matching TRBD2. The CDR3 totals 16 residues. The junction had 4 bases not matched to a gene; V was cut back by 0 bases and J by 1 base. Germline CDR1 is SEHNR and CDR2 is FQNEAQ (reference sequence). CDR3: CASSLAGAGGQETQYF. In DNA form, the CDR3 reads TGTGCCAGCAGCTTAGCGGGGGCGGGAGGCCAAGAGACCCAGTACTTC.

The chain combines TRBV7-2 with TRBJ1-2; D unresolved. V was cut by 1 base and J by 2 bases, with 8 bases left in between. In germline, CDR1 is SGHTA, CDR2 FQGNSA. CDR3 size: 14 residues. As DNA, the CDR3 is TGTGCCAGCAGCTTAGACTCGGGAAACTATGGCTACACCTTC. Translation: CASSLDSGNYGYTF.

This clone has only a few counts. J is TRBJ2-7 and V is TRBV6-5, with 10 nucleotides matching TRBD1. With V trimmed by 4 bases and J by 3 bases, 0 bases remained unmatched. The CDR3 spans 13 residues. The germline gives CDR1 MNHEY, CDR2 SVGAGI. Here the CDR3 DNA reads TGTGCCAGCAGTTGGACAGGGGGCTACGAGCAGTACTTC. This sequence encodes CASSWTGGYEQYF.

The chain uses TRBV28 and TRBJ2-6; weak D call: TRBD2 (7 bases). V was shortened by 8 bases and J by 6 bases, with 17 bases between the two germline ends. CDR1 is MDHEN and CDR2 is SYDVKM in the germline V gene. The CDR3 sequence is 15 residues long. The CDR3 sequence: CASGRVGGVANVLTF. CDR3 nucleotide sequence: TGTGCCAGCGGTAGGGTAGGGGGGGTGGCCAACGTCCTGACTTTC.

With respect to this clone: This same CDR3 is encoded by further DNA sequences in the sample. The rearrangement joins TRBV5-1 to TRBJ1-3; D unresolved. Germline V gene lookup returns CDR1 SGHRS and CDR2 YFSETQ. V lost 3 bases to trimming and J lost 0 bases, with 10 bases between them. CDR3 length equals 15 residues. The CDR3 loop reads CASSSDGSSGNTIYF. CDR3 bases: TGCGCCAGCAGCTCGGACGGGAGCTCTGGAAACACCATATATTTT. Based on the CDR3 plus reference TRBV5-1 and TRBJ1-3, the full variable domain is KAGVTQTPRYLIKTRGQQVTLSCSPISGHRSVSWYQQTPGQGLQFLFEYFSETQRNKGNFPGRFSGRQFSNSRSEMNVSTLELGDSALYLCASSSDGSSGNTIYFGEGSWLTVV.

This chain connects TRBV4-3 to TRBJ2-3; 8 positions match TRBD2. CDR1 is LGHNA and CDR2 is YSLEER in the germline V gene. The CDR3 sequence is 14 residues long. V shed 4 bases, J shed 5 bases, and the junction held 5 bases outside the gene matches. CDR3 region: CASSPLGGGDTQYF. DNA for the CDR3: TGCGCCAGCAGCCCCCTCGGGGGGGGAGATACGCAGTATTTT.

DNA for the CDR3: TGCAGCGTTGGTACTAGCGGGGGGCTAGATACGCAGTATTTT. It is translated as CSVGTSGGLDTQYF. V and J are TRBV29-1 and TRBJ2-3; 12 bases agree with TRBD2. V shed 4 bases and J 5 bases; nucleotides not matched to a gene: 4. Germline CDR1 and CDR2: SQVTM and ANQGSEA. This CDR3 has 14 residues.

This clone was recorded many times. The CDR3 coding sequence is TGTGCCAGCAAGTGGCAGGGACAAAGCAATCAGCCCCAGCATTTT. Protein sequence: CASKWQGQSNQPQHF. The rearrangement links TRBV6-1 to TRBJ1-5, with a possible D match to TRBD1 (6 bases). The CDR3 extends over 15 amino acids. Per the germline V gene, CDR1 is MNHNS and CDR2 is SASEGT. The ends were cut back, 7 bases at V and 1 base at J, with 14 bases in the middle.

This clone was seen only a few times. This chain uses TRBV4-1 with TRBJ1-1, with 7 bases matching TRBD1. J lost 11 bases, V lost 1 base, and 10 bases had no gene match. This CDR3 is 14 amino acids long. Germline V gene lookup returns CDR1 MGHRA and CDR2 YSYEKL. CDR3 in amino acids: CASSQVPGQAMAFF. The CDR3 DNA reads TGCGCCAGCAGCCAAGTCCCCGGACAGGCGATGGCTTTCTTT.

The chain couples TRBV27 to TRBJ1-1; 8 positions agree with TRBD1. The CDR3 is 16 residues long. Germline CDR1 reads MNHEY; CDR2 reads SMNVEV (reference sequence). V shed 5 bases and J 1 base; nucleotides not matched to a gene: 9. CDR3 sequence reads: CASSPGTGLWNTEAFF. As DNA, the CDR3 is TGTGCCAGCAGTCCAGGGACAGGACTCTGGAACACTGAAGCTTTCTTT.

The sample holds a few counts of this clone. The rearrangement joins TRBV7-8 to TRBJ1-4, with D unresolved. The CDR3 is 13 residues long. The germline V and J ends were trimmed by 5 bases and 8 bases, with 12 bases remaining between them. CDR1 is SGHVS, CDR2 FQNEAQ, per germline. CDR3 in amino acids: CASSPLEREKLFF. The CDR3 coding sequence is TGTGCCAGCAGCCCCCTCGAGAGGGAAAAACTGTTTTTT.

The chain is built from TRBV10-1 and TRBJ1-2, with a possible D match to TRBD1 (5 bases). The CDR3 extends over 13 amino acids. CDR1 and CDR2 (germline): WNHNN, SYGVQD (reference sequence). V lost 0 bases to trimming and J lost 6 bases, with 8 bases between them. The CDR3 protein is CASSESGGDGYTF. The CDR3 coding sequence is TGCGCCAGCAGTGAGTCGGGAGGGGATGGCTACACCTTC.

The chain uses TRBV29-1 and TRBJ2-5; 16 nucleotides line up with TRBD2. With 6 bases clipped from V and 5 bases from J, the junction kept 12 bases outside the gene matches. The germline V gene has CDR1 SQVTM and CDR2 ANQGSEA. The CDR3 spans 17 residues. The CDR3 here is CSVGLAGGPRARETQYF. The CDR3 bases are TGCAGCGTGGGACTAGCGGGGGGGCCTAGGGCCAGGGAGACCCAGTACTTC. The full variable domain, its missing parts supplied by reference TRBV29-1 and TRBJ2-5, is SAVISQKPSRDICQRGTSLTIQCQVDSQVTMMFWYRQQPGQSLTLIATANQGSEATYESGFVIDKFPISRPNLTFSTLTVSNMSPEDSSIYLCSVGLAGGPRARETQYFGPGTRLLVL.

V is TRBV5-1 and J is TRBJ2-1; 9 nucleotides agree with TRBD2. Germline CDR1 SGHRS, CDR2 YFSETQ. This CDR3 has 16 amino acids. J gave up 3 bases and V 3 bases, and 7 bases lay outside the gene matches. CDR3 loop: CASSSTSGAFYNEQFF. The CDR3, as DNA: TGCGCCAGCAGCTCGACTAGCGGAGCTTTCTACAATGAGCAGTTCTTC.

The chain couples TRBV7-2 to TRBJ1-5, with D perhaps TRBD1 (6 bases). V lost 6 bases and J lost 5, with 11 bases in between. The CDR3 sequence is 13 residues long. The germline gives CDR1 SGHTA, CDR2 FQGNSA. The CDR3 loop is CASRRQVDQPQHF. CDR3 DNA sequence: TGTGCCAGCAGGAGACAGGTAGATCAGCCCCAGCATTTT.

This chain uses TRBV19 with TRBJ1-1, with D possibly matching TRBD1 (5 bases). Germline V gene data show CDR1 as LNHDA and CDR2 as SQIVND (reference sequence). This CDR3 is built from 13 residues. The V and J ends lost 5 bases and 10 bases respectively, with 17 bases between them. CDR3 residues: CASSGGDLYRAFF. The CDR3, as DNA: TGTGCCAGTAGTGGCGGGGACCTATATCGAGCTTTCTTT.

J is TRBJ1-4 and V is TRBV28, with D possibly TRBD1 on 5 matching bases. Germline CDR1 is MDHEN and CDR2 is SYDVKM. The V and J ends lost 5 bases and 10 bases respectively, with 17 bases between them. This CDR3 is 14 amino acids long. Here the CDR3 reads CASSPPWEGLKLFF. In nucleotides, the CDR3 is TGTGCCAGCAGTCCCCCCTGGGAGGGGTTAAAACTGTTTTTT.

The chain has TRBV27 and TRBJ1-3, with D possibly matching TRBD1 (5 bases). CDR3 size: 14 residues. Germline V gene data show CDR1 as MNHEY and CDR2 as SMNVEV (reference sequence). Between the trimmed V and J ends, which lost 6 bases and 8 bases, there was a span of 17 bases. CDR3 sequence reads: CASSPAQGGDTIYF. The CDR3 region has the DNA TGTGCCAGCAGCCCGGCACAAGGAGGGGACACCATATATTTT.

V and J are TRBV28 and TRBJ2-3; D call uncertain. The V and J ends lost 3 bases and 0 bases respectively, with 10 bases between them. Germline V gene data show CDR1 as MDHEN and CDR2 as SYDVKM. This CDR3 is 15 amino acids long. The DNA of the CDR3 is TGTGCCAGCAGTTTGCTGGCGGCTAGCACAGATACGCAGTATTTT. Protein sequence: CASSLLAASTDTQYF. Complete variable domain (other parts from reference TRBV28 and TRBJ2-3): DVKVTQSSRYLVKRTGEKVFLECVQDMDHENMFWYRQDPGLGLRLIYFSYDVKMKEKGDIPEGYSVSREKKERFSLILESASTNQTSMYLCASSLLAASTDTQYFGPGTRLTVL.

This chain uses TRBV6-5 with TRBJ2-7; 10 positions agree with TRBD1. CDR1 and CDR2 from the germline V gene are MNHEY and SVGAGI. The CDR3 has 16 residues. The trim removed 0 bases at V and 6 bases at J, leaving 8 bases unmatched. In DNA form, the CDR3 reads TGTGCCAGCAGTTACTCGACTTGGGACAGGGGATCCGAGCAGTACTTC. Translation gives CASSYSTWDRGSEQYF.

This clone has a handful of counts. The J gene is TRBJ1-2, the V gene TRBV6-5; D possibly corresponds to TRBD1 (5 bases). CDR3 length equals 12 residues. The germline V and J ends were trimmed by 6 bases and 6 bases, with 11 bases remaining between them. CDR1 and CDR2 (germline): MNHEY, SVGAGI. The CDR3 reads CASRQDQHGYTF. The CDR3 DNA sequence: TGTGCCAGCAGACAGGACCAGCATGGCTACACCTTC.

The count of this clone is one. This sequence joins TRBV6-6 and TRBJ1-1; TRBD1 aligns across 10 bases. CDR1 and CDR2 from the germline V gene are MNHNY and SVGAGI (reference sequence). The CDR3 is 16 residues long. J was trimmed by 3 bases and V by 6 bases; bases with no gene match: 10. The CDR3 spells CASRLASGQGDTEAFF. The CDR3 region has the DNA TGTGCCAGCAGGCTAGCCTCTGGACAGGGGGACACTGAAGCTTTCTTT.

V usage is TRBV25-1 and J usage is TRBJ2-7; no reliable D call. V dropped 4 bases and J dropped 3 bases, with 10 bases sitting between them. This CDR3 comprises 13 residues. Looked up from germline, CDR1 is MGHDK and CDR2 is SYGVNS. In DNA form, the CDR3 reads TGTGCCAGCAGTGTTACAAACAGCTACGAGCAGTACTTC. It translates to CASSVTNSYEQYF.

This chain links TRBV7-2 with TRBJ1-5, with TRBD1 matching 7 bases. The germline gives CDR1 SGHTA, CDR2 FQGNSA. The V segment lost 5 bases and the J segment 7 bases; nucleotides outside the gene matches: 11. The CDR3 is made up of 15 amino acids. The CDR3 here is CASSRWQGVGQPQHF. The CDR3 DNA reads TGTGCCAGCAGCAGGTGGCAGGGGGTCGGACAGCCCCAGCATTTT.

The chain links TRBV6-5 to TRBJ2-5; D might be TRBD1 (6 bases). This CDR3 has 15 amino acids. Germline lookup yields CDR1 MNHEY and CDR2 SVGAGI. Trimming removed 5 bases at V and 10 bases at J, with 23 bases between. This chain's CDR3 is CASSGGAPPWRNQYF. Here the CDR3 DNA reads TGTGCCAGCAGTGGGGGCGCCCCCCCCTGGAGGAACCAGTACTTC.

This sequence joins TRBV4-2 and TRBJ2-2; 8 bases are shared with TRBD2. CDR3 length: 17 amino acids. Unmatched junction bases numbered 4, after V lost 1 base and J lost 0 bases. Germline CDR1 LGHNA, CDR2 YNFKEQ. CDR3 coding DNA: TGTGCCAGCAGCCAAGGAAGCGGGGGAACGAACACCGGGGAGCTGTTTTTT. Translated, it gives CASSQGSGGTNTGELFF.